One sample yielded the 9 T cell receptor beta chains listed below, sequenced in a study of shared clonotypes between healthy human individuals. Measured with immunoSEQ multiplex PCR; TCRdb has only the in-frame clones, and not every one. In the table there are over a million clones, roughly 70% of which are singletons. The sequenced sample was memory CD4+ T cells sorted from blood. Subset noted: CD45RA-negative fraction. All receptors derive from a man younger than 35 in good health.

This clone is a singleton in its sample. V gene TRBV25-1 combines with J gene TRBJ1-4, with a tentative D call TRBD1 (5 bases). The CDR3 is 15 residues long. From germline, CDR1 is MGHDK and CDR2 SYGVNS. Between the trimmed V and J ends, which lost 1 base and 5 bases, there was a span of 11 bases. The CDR3 loop reads CASSESGQGNEKLFF. The CDR3 nucleotides are TGTGCCAGCAGTGAATCCGGACAAGGGAATGAAAAACTGTTTTTT.

In DNA form, the CDR3 reads TGTGCCAGCAGCTCGAATAGGCCCCTCCACTTT. Translating gives CASSSNRPLHF. V gene TRBV7-2 combines with J gene TRBJ1-6; D not certain. There are 11 residues in the CDR3. The germline CDR1 and CDR2 sequences are SGHTA and FQGNSA. V gave up 4 bases and J gave up 13 bases, with 8 bases separating them.

V and J are TRBV19 and TRBJ1-6; 8 bases are shared with TRBD1. Germline trimming cut 0 bases from V and 13 bases from J; bases unmatched to any gene: 8. The CDR3 has 15 amino acids. The germline V gene has CDR1 LNHDA and CDR2 SQIVND (reference sequence). The CDR3 coding sequence is TGTGCCAGTAGTATAGAAGGGACAGGCAAATACCCCCTCCACTTT. Translating it yields CASSIEGTGKYPLHF.

This clone was seen a few times. The chain uses TRBV27 and TRBJ2-5; 8 nucleotides align to TRBD2. The CDR3 contains 16 residues. V shed 7 bases, J shed 5 bases, and the junction held 15 bases outside the gene matches. Germline CDR1 is MNHEY and CDR2 is SMNVEV (reference sequence). CDR3 amino acids: CASTRLGGGTGETQYF. CDR3 DNA: TGTGCCAGCACCAGGTTGGGCGGGGGGACGGGGGAGACCCAGTACTTC.

The chain couples TRBV2 to TRBJ1-1, with 8 bases lining up with TRBD1. Trimming at V came to 7 bases and at J to 5 bases, leaving 3 bases not matched to a gene. Per germline, CDR1 SNHLY and CDR2 FYNNEI. CDR3 length equals 12 residues. The CDR3 nucleotides are TGTGCCAGCACACAGGGGGTTACTGAAGCTTTCTTT. Its protein is CASTQGVTEAFF.

The chain employs TRBV5-1 and TRBJ2-7; a weak D match, TRBD1 (6 bases). The CDR3 totals 13 residues. Germline values: CDR1 SGHRS, CDR2 YFSETQ. Trimming stripped 2 bases from V and 6 bases from J, with 12 bases between. The CDR3 sequence is CASSLAQGAEQYF. The DNA for the CDR3 is TGCGCCAGCAGCTTAGCACAGGGTGCCGAGCAGTACTTC.

A few counts support this clone. V gene TRBV7-9 combines with J gene TRBJ1-2, with D possibly matching TRBD1 (5 bases). From germline, CDR1 is SEHNR and CDR2 FQNEAQ (reference sequence). Trimming stripped 3 bases from V and 7 bases from J, with 12 bases between. The CDR3 contains 13 residues. CDR3 sequence reads: CASSFSQGLGYTF. DNA of the CDR3: TGTGCCAGCAGCTTCTCGCAGGGACTTGGCTACACCTTC.

This chain uses TRBV18 with TRBJ2-2, with a weak D call TRBD2 (5 bases). Germline V gene lookup returns CDR1 KGHSH and CDR2 LQKENI. Trimming shortened V by 2 bases and J by 0 bases, and 13 bases separated the two germline ends. The CDR3 spans 17 residues. The CDR3 loop is CASSPEGVFANTGELFF. The CDR3 DNA sequence: TGTGCCAGCTCACCAGAGGGAGTTTTCGCGAACACCGGGGAGCTGTTTTTT.

This rearrangement joins TRBV29-1 to TRBJ2-7; 12 bases are a match to TRBD1. This CDR3 contains 15 residues. V gave up 5 bases and J gave up 7 bases; unmatched junction bases: 12. The germline V gene encodes CDR1 SQVTM and CDR2 ANQGSEA. Here the CDR3 DNA reads TGCAGCGTTAATGGGGCGGGACAGGGGGCTGGTGAGCAGTACTTC. Encoded protein: CSVNGAGQGAGEQYF.